This T cell receptor (beta chain) was identified in a study of blood T cells in healthy people across ages. The use of a sample-barcoded 5' primer and a J-beta primer mix characterized a second PCR of about 7 to 12 cycles. One entry per CDR3 protein, called by TCRdb with MiXCR from the 5' RACE reads. The data hold 780,000 or so distinct CDR3 sequences, with roughly 25% observed a single time. CDR1 is SGHRS, CDR2 YFSETQ, per germline. The CDR3 consists of 13 residues. Of note for this clonotype: The antigen is not known. The germline gene is not matched at one end of the junction; a read error may be the cause.

Study-level findings and limits: Unsorted PBMCs ruled out conclusive naive versus antigen-experienced comparison. Long-lived donors carried more naive CD4+ cells and greater diversity than aged donors.

In addition, the sample was reused for a study of T cells of mothers and their children.

Sequencing used blood. This chain uses TRBV5-1 with TRBJ2-3; D not resolved. The TCR originated in a boy under 18 in good health. CDR3 in DNA: TGCGCCAGCACCCTAGGATACACAGATACGCAGTTTTTT. This codes for CASTLGYTDTQFF.